The 11 T cell receptor beta chains below come from one sample, sequenced in a study of regulatory T cells in long-lasting Graves disease. To make TCR beta libraries, researchers used iRepertoire HTBI primers and Arm-PCR of CDR3 regions. MiXCR, applied by TCRdb to the multiplex PCR reads, yields one record per CDR3 protein. In the table there are more than 650,000 distinct CDR3 sequences, 25% to 35% of which are singletons. Time point indicated: persistent/refractory GD, antithyroid drugs over 5 years with positive TRAb. From PBMCs, RNA was extracted and then used to make the TCR library. Material: peripheral blood mononuclear cells (PBMCs), obtained when the disease was refractory, from a patient treated with antithyroid drugs. The origin of the receptors is a female donor with Graves disease.

This clonotype was observed a handful of times. One junction end disagrees with the germline gene, perhaps due to a read error. The chain combines TRBV20-1 with TRBJ2-5, with TRBD2 matching 8 bases. Germline loops: CDR1 DFQATT, CDR2 SNEGSKA (reference sequence). The CDR3 runs 12 residues. The chain's CDR3 is CSARVPGGILSF. The CDR3 region has the DNA TGCAGTGCTAGAGTCCCGGGGGGGATCCTAAGCTTC.

This clonotype has more than one count but fewer than ten. V is TRBV27 and J is TRBJ2-7; D gene uncertain. Trimming removed 7 bases at V and 6 bases at J, with 10 bases between. Germline CDR1 and CDR2: MNHEY and SMNVEV (reference sequence). The CDR3 spans 11 residues. The CDR3 spells CASKRLFEQYF. The CDR3 DNA is TGTGCCAGCAAAAGGCTCTTCGAGCAGTACTTC.

The table lists this clonotype with many counts. This chain connects TRBV28 to TRBJ1-1; the D is unclear. The CDR3 loop spans 17 amino acids. Germline-derived CDR1 and CDR2 are MDHEN and SYDVKM. V shed 5 bases and J shed 2 bases, with 21 bases lying between them. The CDR3 DNA sequence: TGTGCCAGCAGTCCCTACACCCTCTCAGGCGTCAACACTGAAGCTTTCTTT. Encoded protein: CASSPYTLSGVNTEAFF.

This clonotype came up a few times. The J gene is TRBJ2-1, the V gene TRBV10-3, with D uncertain. The V end lost 4 bases, the J end lost 8 bases, and 15 bases lay between the germline ends. The CDR3 length is 14 residues. From germline, CDR1 is ENHRY and CDR2 SYGVKD. This CDR3 is CAISGISTIYEQFF. The CDR3, as DNA: TGTGCCATCAGTGGAATTAGTACAATATATGAGCAGTTCTTC.

This clonotype turned up a few times. The chain is built from TRBV25-1 and TRBJ1-5; TRBD1 is a possible D gene (5 bases). With 7 bases removed from V and 4 bases from J, the gap between germline ends came to 8 bases. The germline V gene has CDR1 MGHDK and CDR2 SYGVNS. The CDR3 has 12 residues. The CDR3 DNA reads as TGTGCCAGCAACGAGGGGAATCAGCCCCAGCATTTT. This codes for CASNEGNQPQHF.

V gene TRBV9 combines with J gene TRBJ2-6; D perhaps matches TRBD2 (7 bases). The germline V gene encodes CDR1 SGDLS and CDR2 YYNGEE. This CDR3 comprises 17 residues. V was shortened by 0 bases and J by 2 bases, with 12 bases between the two germline ends. In nucleotides, the CDR3 is TGTGCCAGCAGCGTAGAAGGGGGGGCCCCTGGGGCCAACGTCCTGACTTTC. Translated, it gives CASSVEGGAPGANVLTF.

The count of this clonotype is one. A much larger clone differs from this one at a single base, so this may be a read error. The chain joins TRBV28 to TRBJ1-1, with no clear D. The CDR3 sequence is 13 residues long. Trimming cost V 3 bases and J 6 bases, with 11 bases left between them. The V gene's germline CDR1 is MDHEN and CDR2 SYDVKM. CDR3 sequence (DNA): TGTGCCAGCAGTTTTCGACGAATCGCTGAAGCTTTCTTT. Amino acid sequence: CASSFRRIAEAFF.

This clonotype was counted many times. This chain links TRBV5-1 with TRBJ2-7; 9 nucleotides match TRBD1. After removal of 0 bases from V and 5 bases from J, the junction contained 6 bases not matched to a gene. Germline V lookup: CDR1 SGHRS, CDR2 YFSETQ. This CDR3 is built from 15 residues. CDR3 in amino acids: CASSLGTGARNEQYF. CDR3 bases: TGCGCCAGCAGCTTGGGGACAGGGGCAAGGAACGAGCAGTACTTC.

This clonotype came up many times. This sequence joins TRBV12-3 or TRBV12-4 and TRBJ1-5, with D unresolved. The length of the CDR3 is 14 residues. Between the trimmed V and J ends, which lost 5 bases and 2 bases, there was a span of 10 bases. The CDR3 region is CASSGNIGNQPQHF. The CDR3 nucleotides are TGTGCCAGCAGTGGCAACATTGGCAATCAGCCCCAGCATTTT.

V and J are TRBV28 and TRBJ1-3; D remains ambiguous. The germline V gene encodes CDR1 MDHEN and CDR2 SYDVKM. This CDR3 contains 10 residues. The germline V and J ends were trimmed by 8 bases and 7 bases, with 6 bases remaining between them. CDR3 in amino acids: CASFRNTIYF. DNA of the CDR3: TGTGCCAGCTTCCGGAACACCATATATTTT.

The chain employs TRBV5-1 and TRBJ2-5; 9 nucleotides match TRBD1. This CDR3 is built from 14 residues. Germline V CDR1 and CDR2: SGHRS, YFSETQ. The ends lost 4 bases at V and 2 bases at J; junction bases unmatched: 3. In DNA form, the CDR3 reads TGCGCCAGCAGCCGCGGGACAGGGCAAGAGACCCAGTACTTC. The encoded protein is CASSRGTGQETQYF. Together with reference TRBV5-1 and TRBJ2-5, the CDR3 gives the full variable domain: KAGVTQTPRYLIKTRGQQVTLSCSPISGHRSVSWYQQTPGQGLQFLFEYFSETQRNKGNFPGRFSGRQFSNSRSEMNVSTLELGDSALYLCASSRGTGQETQYFGPGTRLLVL.